Listed below are T cell receptor beta chains from one sample, sequenced in a study of blood T cell repertoires in COVID-19. Generated by immunoSEQ multiplex PCR, the TCRdb table keeps only in-frame clones and is missing some. The data show approximately 76,000 clones, with around nine tenths seen just once and 7% to 10% held by the top ten. The sample taken for sequencing was peripheral blood. The receptors here all came from a young man with acute or convalescent COVID-19. Each CDR3 is given with its conserved first and last residue. Fields, in order: J gene, V gene, D gene, clone size, CDR3 length, CDR3 DNA, CDR3 protein. D genes are given only for firm matches. Size is stated for part of the rows, as once, few or many counts, or as a class when the clone is expanded.

TRBJ2-2	TRBV18	TRBD1	NA	15	TGTGCCAGCTCCCTGGGGACAGGGAACACCGGGGAGCTGTTTTTT	CASSLGTGNTGELFF
TRBJ2-1	TRBV5-1	TRBD2	NA	15	TGCGCCAGCAGCTTGGTAGCGGGAGGAGTTAATGAGCAGTTCTTC	CASSLVAGGVNEQFF
TRBJ1-1	TRBV6-6	NA	NA	11	TGTGCCAGCAGTTTGGGACAAGAAGCTTTCTTT	CASSLGQEAFF
TRBJ1-2	TRBV12-3/TRBV12-4	NA	NA	12	TGTGCCAGCAGCCGCTGGGAGGGTGGCTACACCTTC	CASSRWEGGYTF
TRBJ2-5	TRBV30	NA	NA	14	TGTGCCTGGACTCGCTGGGGGCTCCAAGAGACCCAGTACTTC	CAWTRWGLQETQYF
TRBJ1-4	TRBV7-2	TRBD1	NA	15	TGTGCCAGCAGGAGGGAGGGACAGGGATATGAAAAACTGTTTTTT	CASRREGQGYEKLFF
TRBJ2-7	TRBV2	TRBD2	NA	14	TGTGCCAGCAAGCGGGAGGGAAATATCTACGAGCAGTACTTC	CASKREGNIYEQYF
TRBJ2-1	TRBV28	NA	NA	14	TGTGCCAGCAGTTTGAGGACAGCTGACAATGAGCAGTTCTTC	CASSLRTADNEQFF
TRBJ1-3	TRBV30	NA	NA	12	TGTGCCTGGAGTACAGGTGGAAACACCATATATTTT	CAWSTGGNTIYF
TRBJ2-7	TRBV18	NA	NA	12	TGTGCCAGCTCGGGCCGGGACTACGAGCAGTACTTC	CASSGRDYEQYF
TRBJ2-7	TRBV11-2	NA	NA	19	TGTGCCAGCAGCTTAGATGGTCAAAGTAACAGGGTGAGTCGGAACGAGCAGTACTTC	CASSLDGQSNRVSRNEQYF
TRBJ2-7	TRBV14	NA	NA	16	TGTGCCAGCAGCCAACTTTCAGGCCCCAGCTCCTACGAGCAGTACTTC	CASSQLSGPSSYEQYF
TRBJ2-1	TRBV14	TRBD2	NA	18	TGTGCCAGCAGCCATGAACCGGGACTAGCGGCCACCTACAATGAGCAGTTCTTC	CASSHEPGLAATYNEQFF
TRBJ2-7	TRBV28	TRBD1	NA	12	TGTGCCGTTTGGACAGGGGGGTACGAGCAGTACTTC	CAVWTGGYEQYF
TRBJ2-3	TRBV2	NA	NA	13	TGTGCCAGCAAAGGTCAGGGCTACGATACGCAGTATTTT	CASKGQGYDTQYF
TRBJ2-3	TRBV6-5	TRBD2	NA	15	TGTGCCAGTGGATCCTCGGGGACTAGTCTCGATACGCAGTATTTT	CASGSSGTSLDTQYF
TRBJ2-7	TRBV28	NA	NA	13	TGTGCCAGCAGTAAGGACAGAGACTACGAGCAGTACTTC	CASSKDRDYEQYF
TRBJ1-5	TRBV5-6	NA	once	14	TGTGCCAGCAGCCTACGTTATAGCAATCAGCCCCAGCATTTT	CASSLRYSNQPQHF
TRBJ2-7	TRBV30	NA	NA	11	TGTGCCTGGAGCCTACGCTACGAGCAGTACTTC	CAWSLRYEQYF
TRBJ2-3	TRBV5-6	NA	NA	14	TGTGCCAGCAGCTTGCAGGTTTCCACAGATACGCAGTATTTT	CASSLQVSTDTQYF
TRBJ2-3	TRBV28	TRBD1	NA	17	TGTGCCAGCAGTTTCGACGGGACAGTCGCCCACACAGATACGCAGTATTTT	CASSFDGTVAHTDTQYF
TRBJ1-2	TRBV7-9	TRBD1	few	15	TGTGCCAGCAGCCCCCGGACAGGGCTAAACTATGGCTACACCTTC	CASSPRTGLNYGYTF
TRBJ2-1	TRBV25-1	TRBD2	NA	15	TGTGCCAGCTCCCCCCCGGGACTAGGTTTCAATGAGCAGTTCTTC	CASSPPGLGFNEQFF
TRBJ2-7	TRBV29-1	TRBD2	NA	18	TGCAGCGTTAGAGGCGGGGCTAGCGGGAGGACCCCTACTCGAGAGCAGTACTTC	CSVRGGASGRTPTREQYF
TRBJ2-7	TRBV19	NA	NA	12	TGTGCCAGTAGTATAGGGAGCTACGAGCAGTACTTC	CASSIGSYEQYF
TRBJ2-7	TRBV7-2	TRBD1	NA	14	TGTGCCAGCAGTGTCGACAGGGGTGCCTACGAGCAGTACTTC	CASSVDRGAYEQYF
TRBJ2-1	TRBV27	NA	NA	13	TGTGCCAGCAGTTTTGGCGGCTACAATGAGCAGTTCTTC	CASSFGGYNEQFF
TRBJ2-3	TRBV7-3	NA	NA	15	TGTGCCAGCAGCTTAGAGGGGGGGCCCGGAGATACGCAGTATTTT	CASSLEGGPGDTQYF
TRBJ1-5	TRBV6-5	TRBD1	NA	12	TGTGCCAGCCTGGACAGGAATCAGCCCCAGCATTTT	CASLDRNQPQHF
TRBJ2-2	TRBV5-1	TRBD1	NA	15	TGCGCCAGCAGCGCCCGGACAGGGACCACCGGGGAGCTGTTTTTT	CASSARTGTTGELFF
TRBJ2-7	TRBV24-1	TRBD1	NA	14	TGTGCCACCAGTGATTCGACAGGGGACCACGAGCAGTACTTC	CATSDSTGDHEQYF
TRBJ2-1	TRBV7-2	TRBD2	NA	18	TGTGCCAGCAGCTTAGGGACTCTAGCGGGCGGGAGAGGTGGGGAGCAGTTCTTC	CASSLGTLAGGRGGEQFF
TRBJ2-7	TRBV7-9	TRBD2	NA	17	TGTGCCAGCAGCTTAGATCCGGGACTATCGAGCTCCTACGAGCAGTACTTC	CASSLDPGLSSSYEQYF
TRBJ2-3	TRBV27	TRBD2	NA	17	TGTGCCAGCAGTACCCTTCTAGCGGGAGCGATCACAGATACGCAGTATTTT	CASSTLLAGAITDTQYF
TRBJ2-1	TRBV7-9	NA	NA	16	TGTGCCAGCAGCGGATCGACAGAAGCGTACTACAATGAGCAGTTCTTC	CASSGSTEAYYNEQFF
TRBJ1-4	TRBV3-1/TRBV3-2	TRBD1	once	15	TGTGCCAGCAGCCTTACAGGGGGGGGTAATGAAAAACTGTTTTTT	CASSLTGGGNEKLFF
TRBJ2-7	TRBV28	NA	NA	15	TGTGCCAGCAACGAAGAGGGCGGTCCTAGGTACGAGCAGTACTTC	CASNEEGGPRYEQYF
TRBJ2-7	TRBV3-1/TRBV3-2	NA	NA	16	TGTGCCAGCAGCCAAAATTCCCTTAGGGGATCCTACGAGCAGTACTTC	CASSQNSLRGSYEQYF
TRBJ2-7	TRBV14	TRBD2	NA	20	TGTGCCAGCAGCCAAGAAGGGCGACTAGCGGGAGGCCGATTCTCCTACGAGCAGTACTTC	CASSQEGRLAGGRFSYEQYF
TRBJ2-1	TRBV25-1	NA	once	14	TGTGCCGTGGCGGGCCAGAGCTCCTACAATGAGCAGTTCTTC	CAVAGQSSYNEQFF
TRBJ2-1	TRBV11-3	NA	NA	17	TGTGCCAGCAGCCCCAGGCCTAGGCAGGGCGCCTACAATGAGCAGTTCTTC	CASSPRPRQGAYNEQFF
TRBJ2-5	TRBV7-9	NA	NA	16	TGTGCCAGCAGCTCCCCGCCGGGACTCGTAAAAGAGACCCAGTACTTC	CASSSPPGLVKETQYF
TRBJ2-1	TRBV7-9	NA	NA	11	TGTGCCAGCAGCTTAGCGGAGGAGCAGTTCTTC	CASSLAEEQFF
TRBJ2-3	TRBV24-1	NA	once	12	TGTGCCACCAGTCTCCGTGCGGATACGCAGTATTTT	CATSLRADTQYF
TRBJ1-2	TRBV7-8	NA	NA	12	TGTGCCAGCAGCCCGGGGGGCTATGGCTACACCTTC	CASSPGGYGYTF
TRBJ2-2	TRBV11-2	NA	once	15	TGTGCCAGCAGCCCGTTTTTCGAGGGCACCGGGGAGCTGTTTTTT	CASSPFFEGTGELFF
TRBJ1-2	TRBV7-2	NA	NA	16	TGTGCCAGCAGCGATAGAAGACAGACAAATAACTATGGCTACACCTTC	CASSDRRQTNNYGYTF
TRBJ2-1	TRBV11-3	NA	NA	15	TGTGCCAGCAGCTTAGAAGGCAGGGTGCAGGATGAGCAGTTCTTC	CASSLEGRVQDEQFF
TRBJ2-7	TRBV2	NA	once	15	TGTGCCAGCAGTGACGGGTTTGGGGGGATCTACGAGCAGTACTTC	CASSDGFGGIYEQYF
TRBJ2-3	TRBV5-1	TRBD1	NA	13	TGCGCCAGCAGCGCCGACAGGGGTGATACGCAGTATTTT	CASSADRGDTQYF
TRBJ2-1	TRBV12-3/TRBV12-4	NA	few	13	TGTGCCAGCAGTTTTGGGGGGTTAGGGGAGCAGTTCTTC	CASSFGGLGEQFF
TRBJ1-5	TRBV6-5	TRBD1	NA	15	TGTGCCAGCAGTACCTGGGACAGGGACAATCAGCCCCAGCATTTT	CASSTWDRDNQPQHF
TRBJ1-4	TRBV30	TRBD1	NA	15	TGTGCCTGGAGTGGTAGGGGACAGAGTAATGAAAAACTGTTTTTT	CAWSGRGQSNEKLFF
TRBJ2-1	TRBV6-5	TRBD2	few	15	TGTGCCAGCAGTTTGACTAGCGGGAGGAACAATGAGCAGTTCTTC	CASSLTSGRNNEQFF